This T cell receptor beta chain was sequenced in a study of Ad26.COV2.S vaccination and SARS-CoV-2 variants (dated by TCRdb to the early 2020s). About the study as a whole: Donors in the vaccine arm were drawn from COV1001, a multicentre, randomized, double-blind, placebo-controlled phase I-IIa trial testing Ad26.COV2.S in healthy adults. Ad26.COV2.S was given intramuscularly at 5x10^10 or 1x10^11 viral particles, as a single shot or as two shots 56 days apart. Sequencing of the TCRbeta repertoire served to evaluate the specificity and breadth of SARS-CoV-2-reactive T cell receptors following Ad26.COV2.S vaccination. The TCR-sequenced set comprised roughly 30 samples: some 20 Ad26.COV2.S vaccine recipients, 5 placebo recipients and 8 SARS-CoV-2 convalescent individuals. Trial participants were randomized into five groups of five, in which low-dose or high-dose Ad26.COV2.S was given once or twice, or placebo was given on both occasions. Investigators remained blinded to trial group allocation during experiments and outcome assessment.

According to the germline V gene (reference sequence), CDR1 reads LGHDT and CDR2 reads YNNKEL. The CDR3 measures 15 amino acids from cysteine to phenylalanine. Just the 45-base CDR3 DNA is kept, in frame starting at base 1. Ends trimmed: V by 5 bases, J by 7 bases; bases unmatched to a gene: 13. Turning to this clone: The specificity of this receptor is unknown. There are no base qualities to consult, and no much larger clone falls within one base.

What the treatment or condition label conveys for this sample: around 19 received Ad26.COV2.S at low or high dose, single or two shots; roughly 5 received placebo; per-sample allocation not given. Repertoires of vaccine and placebo recipients were sequenced from samples taken on day 63 after the first injection. In Cohort 1b, 20 to 25 adults aged 18-55 years were enrolled at a single site in Boston, USA, between 29 July and 7 August 2020. As a vaccine, Ad26.COV2.S was a replication-incompetent adenovirus type 26 vector that expressed a prefusion-stabilized SARS-CoV-2 spike protein derived from the original Wuhan strain. The immunoSEQ Assay was used to sequence TCRbeta CDR3 regions. After extraction, genomic DNA underwent amplification by bias-controlled multiplex PCR, followed by high-throughput sequencing. As for the authors' bioinformatics: Collapsing and filtering of sequences were performed to quantify the absolute abundance of each unique TCRbeta CDR3 region. Usable DNA was measured by amplifying reference genes present in all nucleated cells, and TCRbeta template counts were normalized to that usable DNA to estimate T cell fraction. Repertoire TCRs were annotated as SARS-CoV-2-specific by exact matching of V gene, CDR3 amino acid sequence and J gene to a known reactive TCR set. The reference SARS-CoV-2 TCR set was derived from MIRA and filtered for enrichment in COVID-19-positive ImmuneCODE repertoires, a step that removed public or cross-reactive TCRs. Based on the MIRA antigens, annotated TCRs were further analysed at the level of specific ORF or position within ORF. Depth was the summed frequency of annotated unique rearrangements, while breadth was defined as annotated unique rearrangements over total unique productive rearrangements. TCR breadth was compared between groups using two-sided Wilcoxon rank-sum tests. TCRdb stores this immuneACCESS table with in-frame sequences only. Part of the clones is absent; in the studies checked, under half of the shortfall reflects unresolved V genes, and no reason is known for the rest. From that table come the V and J calls and clone size; the DNA was used to work out D and trimming. The sample profile shows about 400,000 clones; over 75% of them were found once. About 2% of the sample is in the top ten clones.

The research as a whole found: It was noted by the authors that total T cell responses may have been underestimated by the TCR breadth and depth analyses. Higher spike-specific TCR breadth was observed in Ad26.COV2.S recipients than in placebo recipients (P = 0.0014). After vaccination, spike-specific CD8+ and CD4+ T cell responses were reported to show substantial breadth. Non-spike TCR breadth was comparable between vaccine and placebo recipients, consistent with the vaccine containing only spike. Comparing responses between vaccine doses or regimens was not something the study was powered to do.

This TCR came from a person between 18 and 59 years old who received the Ad26.COV2.S COVID-19 vaccine or a placebo. The input for sequencing was peripheral blood, taken in a trial of Ad26.COV2.S vaccine versus placebo. The chain was built from TRBV3-1 (or the pseudogene TRBV3-2) and TRBJ2-5, with 7 central nucleotides matching TRBD1. The DNA sequence is TGTGCCAGCAGCTCAACCGACAGGGTCTGGGGGACCCAGTACTTC. Its translation is CASSSTDRVWGTQYF.